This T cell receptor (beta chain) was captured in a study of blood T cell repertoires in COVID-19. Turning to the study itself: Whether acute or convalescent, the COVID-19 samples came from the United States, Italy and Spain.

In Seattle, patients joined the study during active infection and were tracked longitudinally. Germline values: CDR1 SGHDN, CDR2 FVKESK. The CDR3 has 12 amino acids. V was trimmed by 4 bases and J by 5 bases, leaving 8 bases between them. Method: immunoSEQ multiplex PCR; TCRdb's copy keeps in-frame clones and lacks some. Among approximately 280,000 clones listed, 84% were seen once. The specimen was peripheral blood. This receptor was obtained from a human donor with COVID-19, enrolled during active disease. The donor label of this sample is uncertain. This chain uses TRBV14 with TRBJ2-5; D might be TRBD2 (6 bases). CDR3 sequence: CASSRGGETQYF. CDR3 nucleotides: TGTGCCAGCAGCCGGGGAGGCGAGACCCAGTACTTC.